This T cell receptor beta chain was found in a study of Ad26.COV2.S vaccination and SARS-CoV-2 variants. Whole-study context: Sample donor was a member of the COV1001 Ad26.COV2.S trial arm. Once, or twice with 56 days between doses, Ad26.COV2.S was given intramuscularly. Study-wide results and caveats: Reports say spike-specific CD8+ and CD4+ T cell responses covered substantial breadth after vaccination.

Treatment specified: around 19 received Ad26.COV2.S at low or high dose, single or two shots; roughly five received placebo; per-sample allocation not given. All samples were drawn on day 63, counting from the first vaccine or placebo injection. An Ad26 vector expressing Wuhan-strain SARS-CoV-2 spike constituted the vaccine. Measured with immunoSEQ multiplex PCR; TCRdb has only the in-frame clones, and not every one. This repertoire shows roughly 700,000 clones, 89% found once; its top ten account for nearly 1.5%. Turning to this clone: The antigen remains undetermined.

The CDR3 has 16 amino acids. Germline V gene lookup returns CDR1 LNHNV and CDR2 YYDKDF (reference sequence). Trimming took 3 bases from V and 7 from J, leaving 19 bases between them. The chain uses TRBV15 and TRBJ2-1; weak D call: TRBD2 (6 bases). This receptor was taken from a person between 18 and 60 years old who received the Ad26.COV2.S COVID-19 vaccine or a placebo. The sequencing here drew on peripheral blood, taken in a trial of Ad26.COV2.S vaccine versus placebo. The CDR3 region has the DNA TGTGCCACCAGCAGGGCCGGGTGGAGGGAAGTAAATGAGCAGTTCTTC. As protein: CATSRAGWREVNEQFF.